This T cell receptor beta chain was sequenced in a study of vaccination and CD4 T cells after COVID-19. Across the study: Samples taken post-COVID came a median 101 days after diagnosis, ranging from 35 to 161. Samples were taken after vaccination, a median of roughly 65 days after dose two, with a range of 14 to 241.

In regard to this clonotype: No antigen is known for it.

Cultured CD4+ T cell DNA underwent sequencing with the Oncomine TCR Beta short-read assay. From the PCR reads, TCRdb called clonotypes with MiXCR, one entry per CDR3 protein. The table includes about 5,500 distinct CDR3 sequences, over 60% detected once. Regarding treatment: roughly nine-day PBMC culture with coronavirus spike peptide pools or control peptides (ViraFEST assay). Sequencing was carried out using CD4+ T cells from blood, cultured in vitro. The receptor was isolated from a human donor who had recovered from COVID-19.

DNA of the CDR3: TGCAGTGCTAGCCCGGGACAGAATAATTCACCCCTCCACTTT. Translated, it gives CSASPGQNNSPLHF. V and J are TRBV20-1 and TRBJ1-6; TRBD1 agrees at 7 bases. V lost 3 bases, J lost 5 bases, and 4 bases stayed unmatched. CDR1 is DFQATT, CDR2 SNEGSKA, per germline (reference sequence). This CDR3 spans 14 amino acids.